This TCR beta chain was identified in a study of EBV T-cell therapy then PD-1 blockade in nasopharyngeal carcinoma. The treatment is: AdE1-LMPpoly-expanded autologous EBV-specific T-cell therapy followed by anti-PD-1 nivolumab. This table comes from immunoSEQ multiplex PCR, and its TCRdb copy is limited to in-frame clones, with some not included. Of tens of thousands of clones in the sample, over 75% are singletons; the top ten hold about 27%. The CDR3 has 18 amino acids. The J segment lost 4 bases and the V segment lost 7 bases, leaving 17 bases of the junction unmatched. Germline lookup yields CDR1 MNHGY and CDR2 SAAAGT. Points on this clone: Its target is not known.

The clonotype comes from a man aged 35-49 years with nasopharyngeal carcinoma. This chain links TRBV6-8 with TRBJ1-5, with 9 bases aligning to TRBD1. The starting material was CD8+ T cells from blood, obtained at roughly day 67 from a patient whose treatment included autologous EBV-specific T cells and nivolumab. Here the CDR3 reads CASNLQGARGERNQPQHF. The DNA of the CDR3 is TGTGCCAGCAACCTACAGGGGGCGCGGGGAGAACGTAATCAGCCCCAGCATTTT.